A selection of T cell receptor beta chains follows, all from one sample in a study of T cell repertoires in aging, cancer and after chemotherapy. One entry per CDR3 protein, called by TCRdb with MiXCR from the multiplex PCR reads. This repertoire shows about 12,000 distinct CDR3 sequences, 31% found once; its top ten account for 10%. The sample was blood. The receptors here all came from a human donor in good health. The donor label of this sample is uncertain. Each CDR3 is given with its conserved first and last residue. D genes are given only for firm matches. Clone size is given for some rows only: seen once, a few or many times, or a class if the clone is expanded.

v_call	j_call	d_call	clone_size	cdr3_aa	cdr3_nt
TRBV6-5	TRBJ2-3	-	few	CASRPTGATDTQYF	TGTGCCAGCAGACCAACCGGGGCCACAGATACGCAGTATTTT
TRBV11-2	TRBJ2-7	-	-	CASSRGFSYEQYF	TGTGCCAGCAGCCGGGGGTTCTCCTACGAGCAGTACTTC
TRBV5-6	TRBJ2-3	-	-	CASSLPLRRTDTQYF	TGTGCCAGCAGTTTACCTTTGCGGCGCACAGATACGCAGTATTTT
TRBV27	TRBJ1-5	-	few	CASSSGTAGNQPQHF	TGTGCCAGCAGCTCCGGGACCGCAGGCAATCAGCCCCAGCATTTT
TRBV6-2/TRBV6-3	TRBJ2-5	TRBD1	once	CASNYLEPGTGQETQYF	TGTGCCAGCAATTACCTCGAACCCGGGACAGGGCAAGAGACCCAGTACTTC
TRBV30	TRBJ2-7	-	medium-sized	CATQGTYEQYF	TGTGCAACCCAGGGAACCTACGAGCAGTACTTC
TRBV7-9	TRBJ2-7	TRBD2	few	CASSLRAGGYYEQYF	TGTGCCAGCAGCTTACGAGCGGGGGGCTACTACGAGCAGTACTTC
TRBV11-1	TRBJ2-2	-	-	CASSLDLWGGGNTGELFF	TGTGCCAGCAGCTTAGATCTTTGGGGAGGCGGTAACACCGGGGAGCTGTTTTTT
TRBV5-1	TRBJ2-3	-	few	CASSLAEFGRVDTQYF	TGCGCCAGCAGCTTGGCCGAGTTCGGCAGGGTGGATACGCAGTATTTT
TRBV6-6	TRBJ1-3	TRBD1	once	CASSSPGQGENTIYF	TGTGCCAGCAGCAGCCCGGGACAGGGAGAGAACACCATATATTTT
TRBV30	TRBJ1-2	TRBD1	medium-sized	CAWSQGGFYRYTF	TGTGCCTGGAGTCAGGGGGGGTTTTATCGCTACACCTTC
TRBV27	TRBJ2-3	-	few	CASRGFTDTQYF	TGTGCCAGCCGGGGATTCACAGATACGCAGTATTTT
TRBV20-1	TRBJ1-1	-	-	CSASFSVNTEAFF	TGCAGTGCTAGTTTCTCGGTGAACACTGAAGCTTTCTTT
TRBV29-1	TRBJ1-2	-	-	CSVDDRYGYTF	TGCAGCGTTGATGATCGCTATGGCTACACCTTC
TRBV19	TRBJ1-2	-	few	CASSIRQGQFYGYTF	TGTGCCAGTAGTATACGGCAGGGGCAGTTCTATGGCTACACCTTC
TRBV15	TRBJ1-2	TRBD1	-	CATSRGIGQGPNLYGYTF	TGTGCCACCAGCAGAGGAATAGGACAGGGGCCCAACCTCTATGGCTACACCTTC
TRBV6-1	TRBJ2-2	-	-	CASSWEFANTGELFF	TGTGCCAGCAGCTGGGAGTTCGCGAACACCGGGGAGCTGTTTTTT
TRBV20-1	TRBJ2-1	TRBD1	-	CSGGQAYNEQFF	TGCAGTGGGGGACAGGCCTACAATGAGCAGTTCTTC
TRBV20-1	TRBJ2-1	-	-	CSASPARLSEQFF	TGCAGTGCTAGCCCGGCCCGACTCAGTGAGCAGTTCTTC
TRBV6-1	TRBJ1-6	-	few	CASSEILGDNSPLHF	TGTGCCAGCAGTGAAATTTTAGGGGACAATTCACCCCTCCACTTT
TRBV6-4	TRBJ2-5	-	-	CASSDSKKARSQETQYF	TGTGCCAGCAGTGACTCGAAGAAGGCTAGGAGCCAAGAGACCCAGTACTTC
TRBV29-1	TRBJ2-3	TRBD2	few	CSVGGLAGTSTDTQYF	TGCAGCGTTGGGGGACTAGCGGGGACGAGCACAGATACGCAGTATTTT
TRBV5-5	TRBJ1-1	TRBD1	-	CASSWDRPMNTEAFF	TGTGCCAGCAGCTGGGACAGACCCATGAACACTGAAGCTTTCTTT
TRBV15	TRBJ2-2	TRBD2	-	CATSSFGGGELFF	TGTGCCACCAGCAGTTTCGGGGGGGGGGAGCTGTTTTTT
TRBV29-1	TRBJ2-2	TRBD2	medium-sized	CSAVGAGGADTGELFF	TGCAGCGCCGTAGGGGCGGGGGGCGCGGACACCGGGGAGCTGTTTTTT
TRBV15	TRBJ2-5	TRBD2	medium-sized	CATSIRGGRETQYF	TGTGCCACCAGCATCCGGGGGGGAAGGGAGACCCAGTACTTC
TRBV6-6	TRBJ1-5	-	-	CASSYLSRAEQPQHF	TGTGCCAGCAGTTACTTGTCCCGGGCAGAGCAGCCCCAGCATTTT
TRBV18	TRBJ2-2	-	-	CASSQGPNTGELFF	TGTGCCAGCTCACAGGGGCCGAACACCGGGGAGCTGTTTTTT
TRBV12-3/TRBV12-4	TRBJ2-1	-	-	CASSLGPGSSYNEQFF	TGTGCCAGCAGTTTAGGTCCGGGGAGCTCCTACAATGAGCAGTTCTTC
TRBV13	TRBJ1-1	-	few	CASSTEWGENTEAFF	TGTGCCAGCAGCACAGAATGGGGGGAGAACACTGAAGCTTTCTTT
TRBV5-4	TRBJ2-2	TRBD2	few	CASSPLAGGAGTGELFF	TGTGCCAGCAGCCCTTTAGCGGGGGGTGCGGGAACCGGGGAGCTGTTTTTT
TRBV7-6	TRBJ1-3	TRBD1	few	CASSLGLGQGDGNTIYF	TGTGCCAGCAGCTTAGGCCTGGGACAGGGTGATGGAAACACCATATATTTT
TRBV19	TRBJ2-1	TRBD1	-	CASSIGTGTISYNEQFF	TGTGCCAGTAGTATAGGGACAGGTACAATCTCCTACAATGAGCAGTTCTTC
TRBV5-1	TRBJ1-3	TRBD1	few	CASSPSPGDSSGNTIYF	TGCGCCAGCAGCCCCTCCCCGGGGGACAGCTCTGGAAACACCATATATTTT
TRBV18	TRBJ1-2	-	medium-sized	CASWGGSGGYTF	TGTGCCAGCTGGGGGGGATCCGGTGGCTACACCTTC
TRBV19	TRBJ1-1	-	few	CASSMVFNTEAFF	TGTGCCAGTAGTATGGTGTTTAACACTGAAGCTTTCTTT
TRBV6-1	TRBJ2-1	-	-	CASSEVGAAPSAQFF	TGTGCCAGCAGTGAAGTGGGTGCGGCCCCATCGGCACAGTTCTTC
TRBV6-1	TRBJ1-2	-	few	CAGVGPNYGYTF	TGTGCCGGGGTCGGACCAAACTATGGCTACACCTTC
TRBV12-3/TRBV12-4	TRBJ1-2	-	-	CALLGNYGYTF	TGTGCCCTATTGGGGAACTATGGCTACACCTTC
TRBV6-5	TRBJ1-4	-	-	CASSPRGANEKLFF	TGTGCCAGCAGCCCCCGCGGGGCTAATGAAAAACTGTTTTTT
TRBV15	TRBJ1-4	-	-	CATSRDLGMANEKLFF	TGTGCCACCAGCAGAGATCTGGGAATGGCTAATGAAAAACTGTTTTTT
TRBV27	TRBJ2-3	-	medium-sized	CASSFPDSSDTQYF	TGTGCCAGCAGTTTCCCGGACAGTTCAGATACGCAGTATTTT
TRBV29-1	TRBJ2-1	TRBD2	medium-sized	CSVEIGGAGGDEQFF	TGCAGCGTTGAGATCGGGGGGGCCGGAGGCGATGAGCAGTTCTTC